The 28 T cell receptor beta chains given below trace back to one sample, sequenced in a study of spatial heterogeneity in lung cancer. As for time point: sample taken at primary tumor resection. One entry per CDR3 protein, called by TCRdb with MiXCR from the 5' RACE reads. Here the sample spans some 1,200 distinct CDR3 sequences, about 12% being singletons. Notes on the study in general: Tumors with more nonsynonymous mutations had more expanded intratumoral alpha and beta TCRs.

These receptors lack a known antigen. Specimen: lung tumor tissue, collected at surgery. Source of these receptors: a male donor with early-stage non-small cell lung cancer.

This clonotype appeared many times. Because this beta chain is a stray read in a library intended to capture alpha chains, its abundance should not be given much weight. The rearrangement uses TRBV2 and TRBJ1-2; no clear D gene. This CDR3 contains 12 residues. Germline assignment: CDR1 SNHLY and CDR2 FYNNEI. Trimming took 3 bases from V and 8 from J, leaving 10 bases between them. Written as DNA, the CDR3 is TGTGCCAGCAGTGAGAGTCTGGGAGGCTACACCTTC. Its protein is CASSESLGGYTF.

This clonotype is large in the sample. This beta chain slipped into a library made for alpha chains as a stray read, so its size is not meaningful. The chain recombines TRBV6-2 or TRBV6-3 with TRBJ2-5, with D perhaps matching TRBD2 (5 bases). The CDR3 totals 14 residues. CDR1 MNHEY and CDR2 SVGEGT come from the germline V gene. Trimming left V 6 bases short and J 7 bases short, with 18 bases between. The CDR3 protein is CASRREGTSGTQYF. Here the CDR3 DNA reads TGTGCCAGCAGGAGAGAGGGTACATCCGGGACCCAGTACTTC.

This clonotype was seen a handful of times. This beta chain appears as a stray read in a library generated for alpha chains; its size is not informative. The chain recombines TRBV7-2 with TRBJ1-5, with a weak D call TRBD1 (6 bases). Per the germline V gene, CDR1 is SGHTA and CDR2 is FQGNSA. Trimming removed 5 bases from V and 3 bases from J, with 14 bases in between. The CDR3 length is 15 residues. Here the CDR3 reads CASSPVGGFNQPQHF. The CDR3 DNA follows: TGTGCCAGCAGCCCGGTAGGGGGTTTCAATCAGCCCCAGCATTTT.

In its sample, this clonotype ranks as medium-sized. In a library made to pick up alpha chains, this beta chain is a stray read with a size that means little. The chain recombines TRBV9 with TRBJ2-3, with D possibly matching TRBD1 (6 bases). V was clipped by 3 bases and J by 1 base, with 15 bases between them. In germline, CDR1 is SGDLS, CDR2 YYNGEE. This CDR3 spans 16 amino acids. The CDR3 spells CASSDTGSRGTDTQYF. CDR3 coding DNA: TGTGCCAGCAGCGACACAGGGAGCCGGGGCACAGATACGCAGTATTTT.

This clonotype is deemed medium-sized. Being off target in a library aimed at alpha chains, this beta chain has a size of little meaning. The V call is TRBV7-2, the J call TRBJ1-1, with D possibly being TRBD1 (6 bases). Germline V CDR1 and CDR2: SGHTA, FQGNSA. With 1 base removed from V and 0 bases from J, the gap between germline ends came to 6 bases. This CDR3 has 14 residues. CDR3 amino acids: CASSLDRVNTEAFF. For the CDR3, the DNA is TGTGCCAGCAGCTTAGACAGGGTGAACACTGAAGCTTTCTTT. Variable domain in full (rest from reference TRBV7-2 and TRBJ1-1): GAGVSQSPSNKVTEKGKDVELRCDPISGHTALYWYRQSLGQGLEFLIYFQGNSAPDKSGLPSDRFSAERTGGSVSTLTIQRTQQEDSAVYLCASSLDRVNTEAFFGQGTRLTVV.

This clonotype is judged large. A library prepared for alpha chains yielded this beta chain as an off-target read; its size is of little meaning. V usage is TRBV6-2 or TRBV6-3 and J usage is TRBJ2-1, with D perhaps being TRBD1 or TRBD2 (5 bases each). In germline, CDR1 is MNHEY, CDR2 SVGEGT. V was clipped by 1 base and J by 9 bases, with 10 bases between them. The CDR3 is 13 residues long. The CDR3 DNA sequence: TGTGCCAGCAGTTACTTGGGACGTCGTGAGCAGTTCTTC. Translated, it gives CASSYLGRREQFF.

In its sample, this clonotype is medium-sized. Found in a library prepared for alpha chains, this beta chain is an off-target read, and its abundance has little meaning. The chain joins TRBV7-2 to TRBJ2-5; a possible D gene is TRBD1 (5 bases). V was trimmed by 1 base and J by 1 base, leaving 19 bases between them. The CDR3 has 18 amino acids. Germline CDR1 and CDR2: SGHTA and FQGNSA. CDR3 region: CASSLGVPSIDSQETQYF. CDR3 nucleotide sequence: TGTGCCAGCAGCTTAGGGGTTCCCTCCATCGACAGCCAAGAGACCCAGTACTTC.

Judged by abundance, this clonotype is large. This beta chain is off target for a library built for alpha chains, so its abundance means little. The gene calls are TRBV20-1 and TRBJ2-3; either TRBD1 or TRBD2 may supply D (5 bases each). V lost 6 bases, J lost 2 bases, and 21 bases lay in between. The CDR3 has 16 residues. Germline values: CDR1 DFQATT, CDR2 SNEGSKA (reference sequence). The CDR3 loop is CSAREARGAPTDTQYF. Written as DNA, the CDR3 is TGCAGTGCCCGGGAAGCGAGGGGCGCCCCCACAGATACGCAGTATTTT.

This clonotype is judged medium-sized. This beta chain came through as a stray read in a library set up for alpha chains, and its size says little. This chain connects TRBV12-3 or TRBV12-4 to TRBJ1-5; D not certain. V was trimmed by 5 bases and J by 9 bases, leaving 17 bases between them. The CDR3 consists of 14 residues. The CDR3 nucleotides read TGTGCCAGCAGTCCCGGGGTGGGTGCGGGGCCCCAGCATTTT. Its translation: CASSPGVGAGPQHF.

About this clonotype: This beta chain represents an off-target read in a library built for alpha chains; its size is of limited meaning. The chain combines TRBV5-1 with TRBJ1-2; D gene uncertain. Germline V lookup: CDR1 SGHRS, CDR2 YFSETQ. This CDR3 is built from 14 residues. Trimming pared 0 bases from V and 1 base from J, leaving 7 bases between. DNA of the CDR3: TGCGCCAGCAGCTTGGACATAATTAACTATGGCTACACCTTC. The encoded protein is CASSLDIINYGYTF.

This clonotype was counted only a few times. One end of the junction varies from germline; a read error may be responsible. This beta chain turned up in a library designed for alpha chains; as an off-target read, its abundance says little. The rearrangement joins TRBV13 to TRBJ2-7, with D unresolved. Germline CDR1 PRHDT, CDR2 FYEKMQ (reference sequence). This CDR3 has 12 residues. Here the CDR3 reads CASSLGTSTVAF. As DNA, the CDR3 is TGTGCCAGCAGCTTAGGGACTTCCACAGTCGCTTTC.

This clonotype is medium-sized. This beta chain is a stray sequence in a library constructed for alpha chains; its clone size is not meaningful. CDR3 DNA sequence: TGTGCCAGCAGCCAAGGGTGGGGTGGAAGGGGTCGGACTGAAGCTTTCTTT. As protein: CASSQGWGGRGRTEAFF. V usage is TRBV3-1 and J usage is TRBJ1-1, with a weak D call TRBD1 (5 bases). Per the germline V gene, CDR1 is LGHDT and CDR2 is YNNKEL (reference sequence). The CDR3 loop spans 17 amino acids. Deletions cut 1 base from V and 5 bases from J, with 20 bases between.

This clonotype is medium-sized in the sample. In a library made to pick up alpha chains, this beta chain is a stray read with a size that means little. The rearrangement uses TRBV5-5 and TRBJ2-5; D ambiguous. V shed 2 bases and J shed 3 bases, with 8 bases lying between them. The CDR3 consists of 13 residues. Germline V gene sequence: CDR1 SGHKS, CDR2 YYEKEE (reference sequence). The CDR3 region is CASSLEGKETQYF. In DNA, the CDR3 is TGTGCCAGCAGCTTAGAAGGAAAAGAGACCCAGTACTTC.

By sample fraction, this clonotype is medium-sized. This beta chain turned up in a library designed for alpha chains; as an off-target read, its abundance says little. The chain couples TRBV3-1 to TRBJ2-7; no clear D gene. The germline V gene encodes CDR1 LGHDT and CDR2 YNNKEL (reference sequence). V was pared by 4 bases and J by 6 bases, with 10 bases between. CDR3 length equals 12 residues. The CDR3 spells CASSLSHGEQYF. The CDR3 region has the DNA TGTGCCAGCAGCCTTTCCCACGGCGAGCAGTACTTC.

By proportion, this clonotype is large. Since it is a stray read in a library aimed at alpha chains, this beta chain has a size that is not meaningful. This chain uses TRBV7-2 with TRBJ1-6, with a weak D call TRBD1 (6 bases). Between the trimmed V and J ends, which lost 6 bases and 7 bases, there was a span of 16 bases. CDR3 length equals 15 residues. Germline lookup yields CDR1 SGHTA and CDR2 FQGNSA. DNA of the CDR3: TGTGCCAGCAGACAACATACAGGGACCAATTCACCCCTCCACTTT. The encoded protein is CASRQHTGTNSPLHF.

This clonotype was recorded a few times. This beta chain slipped into a library made for alpha chains as a stray read, so its size is not meaningful. The chain links TRBV27 to TRBJ2-3; 9 nucleotides agree with TRBD2. CDR3 size: 18 residues. Germline CDR1 MNHEY, CDR2 SMNVEV (reference sequence). V lost 5 bases to trimming and J lost 4 bases; unmatched junction nucleotides: 16. This CDR3 is CASSKAPLAGRVADTQYF. Here the CDR3 DNA reads TGTGCCAGCAGTAAAGCCCCTCTAGCGGGGAGAGTCGCAGATACGCAGTATTTT.

In its sample, this clonotype was seen many times. This beta chain turned up in a library designed for alpha chains; as an off-target read, its abundance says little. The rearrangement uses TRBV7-2 and TRBJ2-1; 9 bases are shared with TRBD1. The CDR3 is made up of 17 amino acids. Trimming took 1 base from V and 3 from J; bases not matched to a gene: 7. Germline assignment: CDR1 SGHTA and CDR2 FQGNSA. The CDR3 DNA sequence: TGTGCCAGCAGCTTAGACGCCGGGACAGGGCTCTACAATGAGCAGTTCTTC. Protein product: CASSLDAGTGLYNEQFF.

By proportion, this clonotype is large. With the library built for alpha chains, this beta chain is off target and its frequency is not meaningful. The chain uses TRBV6-2 or TRBV6-3 and TRBJ2-7; D gene ambiguous. CDR3 length equals 13 residues. Germline lookup yields CDR1 MNHEY and CDR2 SVGEGT. Trimming took 5 bases from V and 0 from J, leaving 8 bases between them. The CDR3 region is CASSDGGSYEQYV. CDR3 coding DNA: TGTGCCAGCAGTGATGGCGGCTCCTACGAGCAGTACGTC.

Judged by abundance, this clonotype is medium-sized. This beta chain lies outside the target of a library built for alpha chains; its clone size means little. The chain carries TRBV28 and TRBJ2-1; D unresolved. V lost 5 bases to trimming and J lost 2 bases, with 1 base between them. The germline gives CDR1 MDHEN, CDR2 SYDVKM. The CDR3 has 11 residues. The CDR3 region has the DNA TGTGCCAGCAGTGCCTACAATGAGCAGTTCTTC. This encodes CASSAYNEQFF.

In this sample, this clonotype is medium-sized. This beta chain slipped into a library made for alpha chains as a stray read, so its size is not meaningful. This chain joins TRBV28 and TRBJ2-7, with D perhaps matching TRBD1 (5 bases). Germline V CDR1 and CDR2: MDHEN, SYDVKM. V lost 2 bases and J 5 bases, leaving 10 bases between the germline ends. The CDR3 is 13 amino acids. CDR3 bases: TGTGCCAGCAGTTTAATCGGCAGGGACGAGCAGTACGTC. It codes for CASSLIGRDEQYV.

This clonotype is labeled medium-sized. For a library built for alpha chains, this beta chain is a stray read; little rests on its size. The chain uses TRBV7-2 and TRBJ1-6; unclear D gene. The CDR3 spans 12 residues. V was trimmed by 3 bases and J by 10 bases, leaving 7 bases between them. The germline gives CDR1 SGHTA, CDR2 FQGNSA. CDR3 DNA sequence: TGTGCCAGCAGCTTTTTGGGCTCACCCCTCCACTTT. It translates to CASSFLGSPLHF.

There are a few counts of this clonotype. This beta chain is an off-target read within a library intended for alpha chains, so its frequency means little. The V and J genes are TRBV6-2 or TRBV6-3 and TRBJ2-2; possibly TRBD1 or TRBD2 for D (5 bases each). This CDR3 comprises 15 residues. The V gene lost 7 bases and the J gene lost 5 bases, with 17 bases spanning the gap. Per the germline V gene, CDR1 is MNHEY and CDR2 is SVGEGT. The CDR3 nucleotides are TGTGCCAGCACCAGGGACCAATCCGGTACCGGGGAGCTGTTTTTT. This encodes CASTRDQSGTGELFF.

This clonotype ranks as large. With the library built for alpha chains, this beta chain is off target and its frequency is not meaningful. The gene calls are TRBV6-1 and TRBJ2-3, with 8 positions matching TRBD2. The CDR3 sequence is 14 residues long. Trimming cost V 11 bases and J 4 bases; bases outside gene matches: 11. Per the germline V gene, CDR1 is MNHNS and CDR2 is SASEGT. The CDR3 loop is CAAAGLAGADTQYF. CDR3 DNA: TGTGCCGCGGCAGGACTAGCCGGGGCAGATACGCAGTATTTT.

This clonotype is categorized as large. This beta chain is an unintended read in a library built for alpha chains; its size means little. V is TRBV20-1 and J is TRBJ1-3, with 9 bases matching TRBD1. Unmatched junction bases numbered 11, after V lost 6 bases and J lost 2 bases. Germline V gene lookup returns CDR1 DFQATT and CDR2 SNEGSKA (reference sequence). There are 16 residues in the CDR3. CDR3 loop: CSASNRQGEAGNTIYF. In DNA, the CDR3 is TGCAGTGCCTCTAACCGACAGGGGGAAGCTGGAAACACCATATATTTT.

This clonotype is labeled as medium-sized (0.01 to 0.1%). This beta chain came through as a stray read in a library set up for alpha chains, and its size says little. V usage is TRBV4-1 and J usage is TRBJ2-1; TRBD2 aligns across 8 bases. Losses at the gene ends were 0 bases for V and 2 bases for J; bases not matched to a gene: 3. Germline values: CDR1 MGHRA, CDR2 YSYEKL. The CDR3 runs 16 residues. The CDR3 here is CASSQESGGAYNEQFF. The CDR3 bases are TGCGCCAGCAGCCAAGAGAGCGGGGGCGCCTACAATGAGCAGTTCTTC.

This clonotype was found many times. This beta chain slipped into a library made for alpha chains as a stray read, so its size is not meaningful. The chain uses TRBV29-1 and TRBJ1-1; 9 bases are a match to TRBD1. This CDR3 comprises 13 residues. With 6 bases clipped from V and 1 base from J, the junction kept 3 bases outside the gene matches. Looked up from germline, CDR1 is SQVTM and CDR2 is ANQGSEA. CDR3: CSVPGQGNTEAFF. The CDR3 bases are TGCAGCGTGCCGGGACAGGGGAACACTGAAGCTTTCTTT.

This clonotype was seen ten or more times. This beta chain is a stray sequence in a library constructed for alpha chains; its clone size is not meaningful. The chain has TRBV5-1 and TRBJ1-2; 10 positions agree with TRBD1. The CDR3 runs to 15 residues. Germline-derived CDR1 and CDR2 are SGHRS and YFSETQ. J was trimmed by 4 bases and V by 4 bases; bases with no gene match: 7. CDR3 in amino acids: CASSPRQGAGYGYTF. DNA of the CDR3: TGCGCCAGCAGCCCAAGACAGGGGGCGGGCTATGGCTACACCTTC.

This clonotype was seen at least ten times. This beta chain appears as a stray read in a library generated for alpha chains; its size is not informative. The rearrangement uses TRBV7-2 and TRBJ2-3; 11 bases line up with TRBD2. V was clipped by 3 bases and J by 4 bases; unmatched bases: 3. This CDR3 contains 15 residues. Germline lookup yields CDR1 SGHTA and CDR2 FQGNSA. CDR3 sequence reads: CASSFSGGVADTQYF. CDR3 DNA sequence: TGTGCCAGCAGCTTTAGCGGGGGGGTAGCAGATACGCAGTATTTT.